This T cell receptor beta chain was observed in a study of vaccination and CD4 T cells after COVID-19. An Oncomine TCR Beta short-read assay was used to sequence the DNA from cultured CD4+ T cells. Each CDR3 protein gets one entry after TCRdb re-called the PCR reads with MiXCR. The top ten clones hold about 24% of a sample with more than 12,000 distinct CDR3 sequences, less than 30% of them seen once. This sample's treatment: roughly ten-day PBMC culture with coronavirus spike peptide pools or control peptides (ViraFEST assay). This clonotype was detected only a few times. Its antigen is unknown. Germline V lookup: CDR1 SEHNR, CDR2 FQNEAQ (reference sequence). V lost 6 bases to trimming and J lost 4 bases; unmatched junction nucleotides: 7. The length of the CDR3 is 15 residues.

The J gene is TRBJ2-3, the V gene TRBV7-9; 10 bases agree with TRBD2. The TCR was taken from a human donor with COVID-19. Sequenced input: cultured CD4+ T cells from blood. The CDR3 sequence: CASRRTSGASDTQYF. For the CDR3, the DNA is TGTGCCAGCAGAAGGACTAGCGGAGCCTCAGATACGCAGTATTTT.